This TCR beta chain is from a study of neoadjuvant nivolumab and ipilimumab in lung cancer. The CDR3 length is 11 residues. Germline loops: CDR1 DFQATT, CDR2 SNEGSKA (reference sequence). The V gene lost 3 bases and the J gene lost 12 bases, with 12 bases spanning the gap. This table comes from immunoSEQ multiplex PCR, and its TCRdb copy is limited to in-frame clones, with some not included. This sample has 10,000 to 15,000 clones; approximately 94% occur once, and the top ten carry roughly 2.7%. This clone was counted once. This TCR came from an adult with non-small cell lung cancer. The V and J genes are TRBV20-1 and TRBJ2-1, with D unclear. The source material was peripheral blood, sampled after neoadjuvant nivolumab, alone or with ipilimumab, at or shortly before surgery. DNA of the CDR3: TGCAGTGCTAGTCCATTCGAGGTGCAGTTCTTC. Its protein is CSASPFEVQFF.